One sample yielded the 30 T cell receptor beta chains listed below, sequenced in a study of blood T cell repertoires in COVID-19. Produced via immunoSEQ multiplex PCR; TCRdb's table is partial and in-frame only. Among under 300,000 clones listed, around 87% were seen once. The sequenced sample consisted of peripheral blood. All receptors come from a young man with active or convalescent COVID-19.

The V and J genes are TRBV19 and TRBJ2-5; TRBD1 is a possible D gene (7 bases). The CDR3 has 16 residues. Deletions cut 5 bases from V and 2 bases from J, with 18 bases between. Germline lookup yields CDR1 LNHDA and CDR2 SQIVND (reference sequence). CDR3 protein: CASSLGGDSQQETQYF. DNA for the CDR3: TGTGCCAGTAGTCTCGGCGGGGACAGCCAACAAGAGACCCAGTACTTC.

This clone is a singleton in its sample. The chain employs TRBV25-1 and TRBJ2-7; 10 nucleotides line up with TRBD1. This CDR3 spans 15 amino acids. Trimming cost V 4 bases and J 5 bases; bases outside gene matches: 8. Germline V CDR1 and CDR2: MGHDK, SYGVNS. In DNA, the CDR3 is TGTGCCAGCAGTGGCGCCGGGACAGGGGTAAACGAGCAGTACTTC. This translates into CASSGAGTGVNEQYF.

V usage is TRBV11-1 and J usage is TRBJ2-5, with 8 bases fitting TRBD1. In germline, CDR1 is SGHAT, CDR2 FQDESV (reference sequence). This CDR3 is 15 amino acids long. Unmatched junction bases numbered 9, after V lost 5 bases and J lost 4 bases. The CDR3, as DNA: TGTGCCAGCAGCCGTGGGACAGGTCGCGTAGAGACCCAGTACTTC. It translates to CASSRGTGRVETQYF.

This chain's CDR3 is CASSQEWGREETQYF. DNA of the CDR3: TGCGCCAGCAGCCAAGAGTGGGGCAGAGAAGAGACCCAGTACTTC. V usage is TRBV4-3 and J usage is TRBJ2-5; D might be TRBD1 (5 bases). With 0 bases removed from V and 3 bases from J, the gap between germline ends came to 11 bases. Germline CDR1 reads LGHNA; CDR2 reads YSLEER. The CDR3 is made up of 15 amino acids.

This chain connects TRBV28 to TRBJ1-1, with 9 bases fitting TRBD1. Germline-derived CDR1 and CDR2 are MDHEN and SYDVKM. This CDR3 has 14 residues. V was pared by 7 bases and J by 8 bases, with 11 bases of the junction left unmatched. The CDR3 spells CASISDRGLMEAFF. DNA for the CDR3: TGTGCCAGCATCTCGGACAGGGGTCTCATGGAAGCTTTCTTT.

The V and J genes are TRBV15 and TRBJ1-1; D gene uncertain. The CDR3 contains 16 residues. Germline V gives CDR1 LNHNV, CDR2 YYDKDF (reference sequence). The V gene lost 0 bases and the J gene lost 0 bases, with 11 bases spanning the gap. The CDR3 sequence is CATSRDLGSMNTEAFF. CDR3 nucleotides: TGTGCCACCAGCAGAGATCTGGGCAGCATGAACACTGAAGCTTTCTTT.

The chain combines TRBV5-1 with TRBJ1-1; D is perhaps TRBD1 (5 bases). The CDR3 loop spans 15 amino acids. Germline V gene data show CDR1 as SGHRS and CDR2 as YFSETQ. Trimming pared 2 bases from V and 3 bases from J, leaving 14 bases between. As DNA, the CDR3 is TGCGCCAGCAGCTTTCTCGGGGCGGGGGACACTGAAGCTTTCTTT. Encoded protein: CASSFLGAGDTEAFF.

The chain joins TRBV28 to TRBJ1-5; possibly TRBD1 for D (5 bases). Trimming removed 3 bases at V and 4 bases at J, with 13 bases between. The CDR3 is 15 residues long. Germline V gives CDR1 MDHEN, CDR2 SYDVKM. The CDR3 DNA reads TGTGCCAGCAGTTTGGACGAGGAGGGGAATCAGCCCCAGCATTTT. Translation: CASSLDEEGNQPQHF.

The genes are TRBV4-3 and TRBJ2-1, with 10 nucleotides matching TRBD2. After removal of 2 bases from V and 2 bases from J, the junction contained 3 bases not matched to a gene. Germline CDR1 LGHNA, CDR2 YSLEER. This CDR3 has 16 residues. The CDR3 loop is CASSQWTSGTYNEQFF. The CDR3 region has the DNA TGCGCCAGCAGCCAATGGACTAGCGGAACCTACAATGAGCAGTTCTTC.

The V and J genes are TRBV29-1 and TRBJ2-5, with 16 bases lining up with TRBD2. Germline trimming cut 2 bases from V and 4 bases from J; bases unmatched to any gene: 4. The CDR3 has 16 residues. Germline CDR1 SQVTM, CDR2 ANQGSEA. The CDR3 reads CSVEKGTSGGGETQYF. As DNA, the CDR3 is TGCAGCGTTGAAAAAGGGACTAGCGGGGGGGGAGAGACCCAGTACTTC.

This chain uses TRBV11-3 with TRBJ1-1; 7 nucleotides agree with TRBD1. J was trimmed by 6 bases and V by 5 bases; bases with no gene match: 9. Germline CDR1 reads SGHNT; CDR2 reads YENEEA. The CDR3 runs 14 residues. CDR3 protein: CASSGTPGGAEAFF. DNA for the CDR3: TGTGCCAGCAGCGGTACCCCAGGGGGAGCTGAAGCTTTCTTT.

This chain links TRBV28 with TRBJ2-2; D is perhaps TRBD1 (6 bases). The V gene's germline CDR1 is MDHEN and CDR2 SYDVKM. The ends were cut back, 6 bases at V and 5 bases at J, with 10 bases in the middle. The CDR3 runs 13 residues. CDR3 sequence: CASRQGGTGELFF. The CDR3 bases are TGTGCCAGCAGACAGGGCGGAACCGGGGAGCTGTTTTTT. Variable domain in full (rest from reference TRBV28 and TRBJ2-2): DVKVTQSSRYLVKRTGEKVFLECVQDMDHENMFWYRQDPGLGLRLIYFSYDVKMKEKGDIPEGYSVSREKKERFSLILESASTNQTSMYLCASRQGGTGELFFGEGSRLTVL.

This chain links TRBV6-5 with TRBJ2-7, with D tentatively TRBD1 (5 bases). The CDR3 consists of 14 residues. The germline V gene has CDR1 MNHEY and CDR2 SVGAGI. Between the trimmed V and J ends, which lost 2 bases and 4 bases, there was a span of 12 bases. The CDR3, as DNA: TGTGCCAGCAGTTACGATTCCCAGGGTTACGAGCAGTACTTC. Translation: CASSYDSQGYEQYF.

This chain links TRBV19 with TRBJ2-7; 10 bases match TRBD2. Germline values: CDR1 LNHDA, CDR2 SQIVND (reference sequence). Germline trimming cut 7 bases from V and 4 bases from J; bases unmatched to any gene: 19. There are 18 residues in the CDR3. The CDR3 protein is CASTPEFLAGGGGYEQYF. Written as DNA, the CDR3 is TGTGCCAGTACCCCTGAGTTCTTAGCGGGAGGCGGGGGTTACGAGCAGTACTTC.

The rearrangement joins TRBV6-1 to TRBJ2-7; 8 bases match TRBD1. With 0 bases clipped from V and 6 bases from J, the junction kept 10 bases outside the gene matches. Germline V gene sequence: CDR1 MNHNS, CDR2 SASEGT. The CDR3 loop spans 16 amino acids. CDR3 in DNA: TGTGCCAGCAGTGAAGCCGGGACAGGCGCCATCCCCGAGCAGTACTTC. The encoded protein is CASSEAGTGAIPEQYF.

The rearrangement uses TRBV30 and TRBJ1-1; possibly TRBD1 for D (5 bases). This CDR3 spans 13 amino acids. Germline CDR1 is GTSNPN and CDR2 is SVGIG (reference sequence). Trimming pared 3 bases from V and 5 bases from J, leaving 13 bases between. The CDR3 spells CAWSEDRGTEAFF. CDR3 DNA: TGTGCCTGGAGCGAGGACCGGGGGACTGAAGCTTTCTTT.

This clone appeared a few times. CDR3 nucleotides: TGTGCCAGCAGCGCACAGGACAGGGGGAACACCATATATTTT. This codes for CASSAQDRGNTIYF. J is TRBJ1-3 and V is TRBV9, with 10 bases lining up with TRBD1. The trim removed 3 bases at V and 7 bases at J, leaving 4 bases unmatched. The CDR3 sequence is 14 residues long. CDR1 is SGDLS and CDR2 is YYNGEE in the germline V gene.

V gene TRBV5-1 combines with J gene TRBJ2-7, with 9 positions matching TRBD1. This CDR3 is 15 amino acids long. Unmatched junction bases numbered 6, after V lost 1 base and J lost 4 bases. Germline V lookup: CDR1 SGHRS, CDR2 YFSETQ. The CDR3 loop is CASSLRDRVGYEQYF. CDR3 nucleotides: TGCGCCAGCAGCTTGCGGGACAGGGTGGGTTACGAGCAGTACTTC.

This clone was seen more than once but under ten times. V is TRBV6-6 and J is TRBJ1-4; D is uncertain. The CDR3 runs to 11 residues. The V gene's germline CDR1 is MNHNY and CDR2 SVGAGI (reference sequence). The V gene lost 7 bases and the J gene lost 4 bases, with 4 bases spanning the gap. The CDR3 sequence: CASTLNEKLFF. The DNA of the CDR3 is TGTGCCAGCACCCTTAATGAAAAACTGTTTTTT.

The rearrangement joins TRBV9 to TRBJ1-1; 8 bases are a match to TRBD1. Per germline, CDR1 SGDLS and CDR2 YYNGEE. V shed 3 bases and J 10 bases; nucleotides not matched to a gene: 5. The CDR3 has 12 amino acids. CDR3 sequence: CASSDTGGRAFF. CDR3 in DNA: TGTGCCAGCAGCGACACAGGGGGGAGAGCTTTCTTT.

This clone was counted a single time. V is TRBV10-3 and J is TRBJ2-5; D uncertain. V lost 0 bases and J 2 bases, leaving 10 bases between the germline ends. The germline V gene encodes CDR1 ENHRY and CDR2 SYGVKD. The CDR3 is made up of 15 amino acids. CDR3 region: CAISESEVGQETQYF. The CDR3 region has the DNA TGTGCCATCAGTGAGTCTGAGGTAGGACAAGAGACCCAGTACTTC.

This rearrangement joins TRBV3-1 (or the pseudogene TRBV3-2) to TRBJ2-3, with 11 nucleotides matching TRBD2. CDR1 is LGHDT, CDR2 YNNKEL, per germline (reference sequence). The CDR3 consists of 16 residues. Trimming took 4 bases from V and 2 from J; bases not matched to a gene: 5. The CDR3 DNA reads as TGTGCCAGCAGCCTTAGACTAGCGGGGACCACAGATACGCAGTATTTT. Protein sequence: CASSLRLAGTTDTQYF.

V and J are TRBV7-9 and TRBJ1-2; 7 bases map to TRBD1. V dropped 1 base and J dropped 7; count of bases not matched to a gene: 12. Germline V gene data show CDR1 as SEHNR and CDR2 as FQNEAQ (reference sequence). CDR3 length: 16 residues. CDR3 amino acids: CASSLGDGGGGRGYTF. In DNA form, the CDR3 reads TGTGCCAGCAGCTTAGGGGATGGAGGGGGCGGGCGTGGCTACACCTTC.

The chain uses TRBV4-2 and TRBJ2-6; unclear D gene. Germline V gene data show CDR1 as LGHNA and CDR2 as YNFKEQ. The CDR3 runs 17 residues. V was pared by 4 bases and J by 0 bases, with 13 bases between. CDR3 bases: TGTGCCAGCAGCCCCCTGGGCAGTACCTCTGGGGCCAACGTCCTGACTTTC. It is translated as CASSPLGSTSGANVLTF.

This sequence joins TRBV12-5 and TRBJ1-5; D is unresolved. Germline V lookup: CDR1 LGHNT, CDR2 FRNRAP. This CDR3 is built from 15 residues. With 1 base removed from V and 0 bases from J, the gap between germline ends came to 7 bases. In nucleotides, the CDR3 is TGTGCTAGTGGTTTGGGACAATATAGCAATCAGCCCCAGCATTTT. Residues: CASGLGQYSNQPQHF. Full variable domain (remainder filled in from reference TRBV12-5 and TRBJ1-5): DARVTQTPRHKVTEMGQEVTMRCQPILGHNTVFWYRQTMMQGLELLAYFRNRAPLDDSGMPKDRFSAEMPDATLATLKIQPSEPRDSAVYFCASGLGQYSNQPQHFGDGTRLSIL.

In its sample, this clone was seen a few times. The chain combines TRBV6-5 with TRBJ1-6; no firm D call. The CDR3 is made up of 15 amino acids. Germline CDR1 and CDR2: MNHEY and SVGAGI. V was shortened by 0 bases and J by 5 bases, with 8 bases between the two germline ends. The CDR3 loop is CASSYSHGDNSPLHF. CDR3 nucleotides: TGTGCCAGCAGTTACTCTCACGGTGATAATTCACCCCTCCACTTT.

V is TRBV7-9 and J is TRBJ2-2; possibly TRBD1 for D (6 bases). V lost 4 bases, J lost 7 bases, and 28 bases lay in between. The CDR3 sequence is 19 residues long. Germline V lookup: CDR1 SEHNR, CDR2 FQNEAQ (reference sequence). The CDR3 protein is CASSYPFLVGTSFDGELFF. As DNA, the CDR3 is TGTGCCAGCAGCTATCCGTTTCTCGTCGGGACAAGTTTTGACGGGGAGCTGTTTTTT.

The chain employs TRBV10-3 and TRBJ1-6, with 7 nucleotides matching TRBD1. There are 15 residues in the CDR3. The ends lost 6 bases at V and 10 bases at J; junction bases unmatched: 12. Germline CDR1 is ENHRY and CDR2 is SYGVKD. CDR3 in amino acids: CAIRGVEGANSPLHF. As DNA, the CDR3 is TGTGCCATCAGGGGGGTGGAGGGGGCAAACTCACCCCTCCACTTT.

This clone was seen a few times. The rearrangement joins TRBV4-2 to TRBJ2-1; TRBD2 matches 9 bases. The junction had 3 bases not matched to a gene; V was cut back by 0 bases and J by 0 bases. From germline, CDR1 is LGHNA and CDR2 YNFKEQ. The CDR3 contains 17 residues. CDR3 sequence: CASSQERRGGSYNEQFF. CDR3 DNA sequence: TGTGCCAGCAGCCAAGAAAGGCGGGGGGGCTCCTACAATGAGCAGTTCTTC.

The V and J genes are TRBV6-2 or TRBV6-3 and TRBJ1-5; D unresolved. The CDR3 totals 14 residues. Looked up from germline, CDR1 is MNHEY and CDR2 is SVGEGT. With 4 bases removed from V and 1 base from J, the gap between germline ends came to 8 bases. In nucleotides, the CDR3 is TGTGCCAGCAGTTTCGGGTGGAGCAATCAGCCCCAGCATTTT. Protein sequence: CASSFGWSNQPQHF.